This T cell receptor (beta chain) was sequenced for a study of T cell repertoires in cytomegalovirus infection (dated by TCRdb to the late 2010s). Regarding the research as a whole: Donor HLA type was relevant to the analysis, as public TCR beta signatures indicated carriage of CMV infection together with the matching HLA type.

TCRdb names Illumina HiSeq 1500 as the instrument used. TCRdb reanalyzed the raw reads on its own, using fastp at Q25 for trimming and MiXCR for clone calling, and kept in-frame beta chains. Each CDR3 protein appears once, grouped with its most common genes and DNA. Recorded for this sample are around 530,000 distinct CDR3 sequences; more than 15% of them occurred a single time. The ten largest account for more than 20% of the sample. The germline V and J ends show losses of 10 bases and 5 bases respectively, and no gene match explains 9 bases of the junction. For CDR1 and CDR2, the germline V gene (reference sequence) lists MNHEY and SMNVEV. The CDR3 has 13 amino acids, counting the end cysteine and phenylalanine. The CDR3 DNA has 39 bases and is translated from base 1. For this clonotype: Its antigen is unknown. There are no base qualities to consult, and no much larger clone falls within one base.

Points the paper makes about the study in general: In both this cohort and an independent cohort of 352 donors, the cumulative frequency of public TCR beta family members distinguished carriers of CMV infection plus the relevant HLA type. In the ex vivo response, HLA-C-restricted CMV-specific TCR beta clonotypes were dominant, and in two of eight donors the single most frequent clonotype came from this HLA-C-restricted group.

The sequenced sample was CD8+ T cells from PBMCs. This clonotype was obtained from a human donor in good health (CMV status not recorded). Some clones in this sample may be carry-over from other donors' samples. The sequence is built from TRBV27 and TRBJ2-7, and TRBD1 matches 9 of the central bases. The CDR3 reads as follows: CATSRDRANEQYF. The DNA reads TGTGCCACTTCCCGGGACAGGGCGAACGAGCAGTACTTC.